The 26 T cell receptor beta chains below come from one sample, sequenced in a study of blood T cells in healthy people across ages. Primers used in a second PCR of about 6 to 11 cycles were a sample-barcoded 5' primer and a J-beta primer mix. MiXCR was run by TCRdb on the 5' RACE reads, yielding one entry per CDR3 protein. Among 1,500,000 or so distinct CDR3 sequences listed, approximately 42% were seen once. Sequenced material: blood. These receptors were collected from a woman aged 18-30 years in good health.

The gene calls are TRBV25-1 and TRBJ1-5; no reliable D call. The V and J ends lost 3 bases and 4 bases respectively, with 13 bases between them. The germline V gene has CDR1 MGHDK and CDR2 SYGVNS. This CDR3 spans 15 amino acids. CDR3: CASSEGSGMNQPQHF. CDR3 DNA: TGTGCCAGCAGTGAGGGTTCGGGGATGAATCAGCCCCAGCATTTT.

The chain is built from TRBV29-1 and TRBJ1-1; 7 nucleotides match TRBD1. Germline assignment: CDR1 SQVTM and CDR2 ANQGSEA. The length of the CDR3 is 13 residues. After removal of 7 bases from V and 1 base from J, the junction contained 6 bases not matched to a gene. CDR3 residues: CSGSTGRNTEAFF. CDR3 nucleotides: TGCAGCGGTTCGACAGGGCGGAACACTGAAGCTTTCTTT.

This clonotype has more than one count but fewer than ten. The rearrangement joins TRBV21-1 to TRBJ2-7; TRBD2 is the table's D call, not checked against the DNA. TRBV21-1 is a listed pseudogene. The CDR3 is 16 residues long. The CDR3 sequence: CASSKVGTSRSYEQYF. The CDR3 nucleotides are TGTGCCAGCAGCAAAGTAGGGACTAGTCGCTCCTACGAGCAGTACTTC.

The DNA of the CDR3 is TGTGCCAGCAGCTTATCCCTAGCGAGAACCTACGAGCAGTACTTC. Protein product: CASSLSLARTYEQYF. V and J are TRBV7-9 and TRBJ2-7; tentatively, D is TRBD2 (6 bases). The CDR3 sequence is 15 residues long. The V end was cut by 2 bases, the J end by 2 bases, with 13 bases between. Germline V gene lookup returns CDR1 SEHNR and CDR2 FQNEAQ (reference sequence).

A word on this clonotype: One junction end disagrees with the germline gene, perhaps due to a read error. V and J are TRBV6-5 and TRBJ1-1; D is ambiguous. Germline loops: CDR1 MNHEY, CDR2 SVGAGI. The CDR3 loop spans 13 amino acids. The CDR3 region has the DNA TGCGCCAGCAGTGACTCGGAGGGCACTGAAGCTTTCTTT. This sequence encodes CASSDSEGTEAFF.

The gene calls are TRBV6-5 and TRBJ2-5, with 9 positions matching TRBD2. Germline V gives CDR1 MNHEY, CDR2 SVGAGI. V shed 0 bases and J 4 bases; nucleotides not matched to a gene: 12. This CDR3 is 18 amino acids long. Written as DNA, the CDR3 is TGTGCCAGCAGTTACTCGGTTCAGGCCAGCGGGAGGAGAGAGACCCAGTACTTC. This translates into CASSYSVQASGRRETQYF.

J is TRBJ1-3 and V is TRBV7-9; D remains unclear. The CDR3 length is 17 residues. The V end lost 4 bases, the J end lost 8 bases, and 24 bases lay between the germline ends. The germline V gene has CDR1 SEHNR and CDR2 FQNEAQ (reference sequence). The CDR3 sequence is CASSSTLTATRGDTIYF. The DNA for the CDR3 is TGTGCCAGCAGCTCAACCCTGACCGCTACGCGAGGAGACACCATATATTTT.

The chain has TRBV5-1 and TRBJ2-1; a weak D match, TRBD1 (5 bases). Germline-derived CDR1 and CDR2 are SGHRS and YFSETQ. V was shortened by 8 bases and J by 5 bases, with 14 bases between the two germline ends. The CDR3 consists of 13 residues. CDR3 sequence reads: CASMTALDNEQFF. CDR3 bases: TGCGCCAGTATGACAGCGCTTGACAATGAGCAGTTCTTC. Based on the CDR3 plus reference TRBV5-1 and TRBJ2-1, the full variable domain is KAGVTQTPRYLIKTRGQQVTLSCSPISGHRSVSWYQQTPGQGLQFLFEYFSETQRNKGNFPGRFSGRQFSNSRSEMNVSTLELGDSALYLCASMTALDNEQFFGPGTRLTVL.

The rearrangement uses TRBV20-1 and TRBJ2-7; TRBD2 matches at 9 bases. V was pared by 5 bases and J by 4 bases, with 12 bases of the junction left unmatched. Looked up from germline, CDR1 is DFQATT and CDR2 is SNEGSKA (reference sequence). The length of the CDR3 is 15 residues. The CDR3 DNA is TGCAGTGCTCCTTTAGCGGGAGAGGGAAAGTACGAGCAGTACTTC. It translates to CSAPLAGEGKYEQYF.

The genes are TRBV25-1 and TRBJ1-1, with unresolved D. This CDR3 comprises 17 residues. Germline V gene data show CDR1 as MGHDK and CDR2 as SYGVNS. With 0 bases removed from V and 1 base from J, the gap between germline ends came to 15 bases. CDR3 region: CASSEYSGVGRNTEAFF. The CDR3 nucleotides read TGTGCCAGCAGTGAATACAGTGGGGTAGGACGGAACACTGAAGCTTTCTTT.

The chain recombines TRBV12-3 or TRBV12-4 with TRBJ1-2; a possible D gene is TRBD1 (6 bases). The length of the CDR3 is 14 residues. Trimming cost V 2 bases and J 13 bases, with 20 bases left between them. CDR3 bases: TGTGCCAGCAGTTTAAGGGGGAGGGGTCTCGTCGGCACCTTC. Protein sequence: CASSLRGRGLVGTF.

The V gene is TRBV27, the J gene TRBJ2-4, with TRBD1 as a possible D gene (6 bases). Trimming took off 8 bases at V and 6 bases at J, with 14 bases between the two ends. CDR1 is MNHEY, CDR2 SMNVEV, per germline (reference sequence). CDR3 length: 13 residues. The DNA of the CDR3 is TGTGCCAGCTCACAGGGCCTAGGAAACATTCAGTACTTC. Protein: CASSQGLGNIQYF.

In DNA, the CDR3 is TGTGCCAGCAGTTACCCACCGGCCCCCCAGCATTTT. Protein sequence: CASSYPPAPQHF. The rearrangement links TRBV6-2 or TRBV6-3 to TRBJ1-5; no clear D gene. The V end lost 2 bases, the J end lost 10 bases, and 9 bases lay between the germline ends. This CDR3 is built from 12 residues. Germline values: CDR1 MNHEY, CDR2 SVGEGT.

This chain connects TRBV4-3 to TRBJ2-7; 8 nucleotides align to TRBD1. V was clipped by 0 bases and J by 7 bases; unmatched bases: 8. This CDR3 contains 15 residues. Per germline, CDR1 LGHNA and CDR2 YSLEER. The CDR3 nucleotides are TGCGCCAGCAGCCAAGAGAACGACAGGGGTAATGAGCAGTACTTC. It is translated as CASSQENDRGNEQYF.

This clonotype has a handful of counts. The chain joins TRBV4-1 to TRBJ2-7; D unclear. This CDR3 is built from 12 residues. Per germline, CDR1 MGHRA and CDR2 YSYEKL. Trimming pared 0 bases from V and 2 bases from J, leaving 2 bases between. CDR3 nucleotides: TGCGCCAGCAGCCAAGAAACCTACGAGCAGTACTTC. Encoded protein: CASSQETYEQYF.

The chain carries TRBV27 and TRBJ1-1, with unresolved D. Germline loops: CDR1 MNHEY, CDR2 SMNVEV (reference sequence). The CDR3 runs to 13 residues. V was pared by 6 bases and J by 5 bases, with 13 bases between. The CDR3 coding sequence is TGTGCCAGCAGGCTACTCGGGGAGACTGAAGCTTTCTTT. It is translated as CASRLLGETEAFF.

Here the CDR3 DNA reads TGTGCCAGCAGCCAAGCTTCAGGCGGGCGCATTCAGTACTTC. This codes for CASSQASGGRIQYF. J is TRBJ2-4 and V is TRBV3-1; tentatively, D is TRBD2 (5 bases). This CDR3 has 14 amino acids. Germline-derived CDR1 and CDR2 are LGHDT and YNNKEL (reference sequence). Trimming left V 1 base short and J 9 bases short, with 13 bases between.

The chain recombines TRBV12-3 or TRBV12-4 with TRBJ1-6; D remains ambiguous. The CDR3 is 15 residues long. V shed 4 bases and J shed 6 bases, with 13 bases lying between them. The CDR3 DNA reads TGTGCCAGCAGTTCTGGGGAGTTGGCTAATTCACCCCTCCACTTT. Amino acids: CASSSGELANSPLHF.

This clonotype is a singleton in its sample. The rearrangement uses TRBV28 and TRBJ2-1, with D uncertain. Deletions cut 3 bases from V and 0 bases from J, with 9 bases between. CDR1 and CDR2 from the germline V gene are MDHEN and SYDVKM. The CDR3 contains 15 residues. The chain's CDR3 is CASSFNYLSYNEQFF. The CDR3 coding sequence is TGTGCCAGCAGTTTTAACTACCTCTCCTACAATGAGCAGTTCTTC.

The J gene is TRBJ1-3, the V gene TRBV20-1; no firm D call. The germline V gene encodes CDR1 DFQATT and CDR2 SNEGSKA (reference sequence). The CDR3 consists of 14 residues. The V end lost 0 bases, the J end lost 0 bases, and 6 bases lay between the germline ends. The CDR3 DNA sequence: TGCAGTGCTAGAGACAGGAGCTCTGGAAACACCATATATTTT. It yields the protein CSARDRSSGNTIYF.

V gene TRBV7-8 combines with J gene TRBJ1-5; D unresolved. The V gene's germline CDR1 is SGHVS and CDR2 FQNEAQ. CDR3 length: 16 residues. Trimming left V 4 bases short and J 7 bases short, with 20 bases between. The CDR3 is CASSSQRTAVNQPQHF. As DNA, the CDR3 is TGTGCCAGCAGCTCACAGCGGACGGCCGTTAACCAGCCCCAGCATTTT.

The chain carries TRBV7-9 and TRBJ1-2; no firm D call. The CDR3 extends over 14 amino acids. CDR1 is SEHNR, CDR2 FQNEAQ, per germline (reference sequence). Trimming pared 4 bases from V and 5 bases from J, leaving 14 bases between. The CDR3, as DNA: TGTGCCAGCAGCTATGGAGGATTGGGGTATGGCTACACCTTC. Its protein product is CASSYGGLGYGYTF.

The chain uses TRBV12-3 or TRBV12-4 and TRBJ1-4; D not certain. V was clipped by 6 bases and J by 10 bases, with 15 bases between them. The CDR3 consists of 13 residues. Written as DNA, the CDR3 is TGTGCCAGCAGCCGAGGTCTGGGCGCAAAACTGTTTTTT. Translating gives CASSRGLGAKLFF.

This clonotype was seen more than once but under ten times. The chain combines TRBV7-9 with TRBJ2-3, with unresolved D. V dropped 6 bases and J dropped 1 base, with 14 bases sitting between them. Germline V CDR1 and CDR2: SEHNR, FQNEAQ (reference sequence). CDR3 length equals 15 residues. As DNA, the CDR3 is TGTGCCAGCAGTTGGGTCGACCGACGCACAGATACGCAGTATTTT. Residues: CASSWVDRRTDTQYF. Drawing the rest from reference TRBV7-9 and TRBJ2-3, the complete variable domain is DTGVSQNPRHKITKRGQNVTFRCDPISEHNRLYWYRQTLGQGPEFLTYFQNEAQLEKSRLLSDRFSAERPKGSFSTLEIQRTEQGDSAMYLCASSWVDRRTDTQYFGPGTRLTVL.

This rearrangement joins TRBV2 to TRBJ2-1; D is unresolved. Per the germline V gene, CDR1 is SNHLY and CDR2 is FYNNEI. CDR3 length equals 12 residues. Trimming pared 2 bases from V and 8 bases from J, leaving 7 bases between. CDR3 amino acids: CASSEKGYEQFF. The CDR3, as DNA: TGTGCCAGCAGTGAAAAGGGCTATGAGCAGTTCTTC.

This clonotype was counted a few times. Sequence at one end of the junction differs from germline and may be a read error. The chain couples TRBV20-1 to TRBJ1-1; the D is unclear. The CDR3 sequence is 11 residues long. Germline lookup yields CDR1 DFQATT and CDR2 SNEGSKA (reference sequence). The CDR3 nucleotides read TGCAGTGCTAGGGGGAACAGTGAAGCTTTCTTT. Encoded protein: CSARGNSEAFF.